Described below is a single T cell receptor beta chain sequence and its context. The antigen it binds to is not known. One base away there is no much larger clone; base qualities are not given. This record comes from a study of blood T cell repertoires in COVID-19 (dated by TCRdb to 2020 to 2021). About the full investigation: The collaborator samples originated in the United States, Italy and Spain and spanned the acute and convalescent phases of COVID-19. Where available, HLA class I and class II types were obtained from metadata supplied by the sample provider rather than from assay-based typing. A de-identified subject ID, COVID-19 status, age in years and sex were almost always included in the sample metadata. The dataset comprised deeply sampled blood TCRbeta repertoires from subjects exposed to, actively infected with, or recovered from COVID-19. The repertoires were released in a freely available public database meant as a resource for research on the immune response to SARS-CoV-2. The prospective study material was composed of cDNA or gDNA derived from T cells, B-cell-depleted T cells, or PBMCs. The samples were drawn from the first 160 participants of the ongoing ImmuneRACE study and from 950 to 1,500 subjects provided by 6 global collaborators.

As encoded in the germline V gene, CDR1 is SGHVS while CDR2 is FQNEAQ. The CDR3 spans 16 residues, from the cysteine through the phenylalanine. Just CDR3 DNA is preserved here, 48 bases in frame from base 1. Relative to germline, V is 5 bases shorter and J is 0 bases shorter, with 14 bases between their ends. Each collaborating institution followed its own protocols to collect whole blood in K2EDTA tubes. For TCRbeta analysis, collaborators shipped samples as frozen whole blood, isolated PBMCs, or DNA extracted from either of those sample types. TCRbeta CDR3 regions were amplified from genomic DNA using the immunoSEQ Assay, a bias-controlled multiplex PCR. The published analysis was carried out like this. Nucleated cell counts per sample were estimated from amplification of reference gene primers within the assay. To quantify the absolute abundance of each unique TCRbeta CDR3 rearrangement, sequence reads were collapsed and filtered. For each sample, productive Simpson clonality was calculated as the square root of Simpson's diversity index across productive rearrangements. TCRdb mirrors the immuneACCESS table, restricted to in-frame sequences. Some clones are absent from its copies; in checked studies, under half trace to an unresolved V gene, and the reason for the others is unknown. That table is the source of V, J and clone size, and D and trimming were worked out from the DNA. For this sample there are roughly 320,000 clones; around 90% appear just once. 1% to 1.5% of the sample is in the top ten clones.

Overall study outcomes, separate from this receptor: The quantity of clinical and demographic metadata differed by source and by participant and was supplied without curation.

Sample: peripheral blood. The V and J genes are TRBV7-8 and TRBJ1-5; a confident D gene designation cannot be given. This receptor was identified in a man in his 70s with acute or convalescent COVID-19. Here is the DNA: TGTGCCAGCAGCCCGAAGCCGGTATATAGCAATCAGCCCCAGCATTTT. Translated, this is CASSPKPVYSNQPQHF.